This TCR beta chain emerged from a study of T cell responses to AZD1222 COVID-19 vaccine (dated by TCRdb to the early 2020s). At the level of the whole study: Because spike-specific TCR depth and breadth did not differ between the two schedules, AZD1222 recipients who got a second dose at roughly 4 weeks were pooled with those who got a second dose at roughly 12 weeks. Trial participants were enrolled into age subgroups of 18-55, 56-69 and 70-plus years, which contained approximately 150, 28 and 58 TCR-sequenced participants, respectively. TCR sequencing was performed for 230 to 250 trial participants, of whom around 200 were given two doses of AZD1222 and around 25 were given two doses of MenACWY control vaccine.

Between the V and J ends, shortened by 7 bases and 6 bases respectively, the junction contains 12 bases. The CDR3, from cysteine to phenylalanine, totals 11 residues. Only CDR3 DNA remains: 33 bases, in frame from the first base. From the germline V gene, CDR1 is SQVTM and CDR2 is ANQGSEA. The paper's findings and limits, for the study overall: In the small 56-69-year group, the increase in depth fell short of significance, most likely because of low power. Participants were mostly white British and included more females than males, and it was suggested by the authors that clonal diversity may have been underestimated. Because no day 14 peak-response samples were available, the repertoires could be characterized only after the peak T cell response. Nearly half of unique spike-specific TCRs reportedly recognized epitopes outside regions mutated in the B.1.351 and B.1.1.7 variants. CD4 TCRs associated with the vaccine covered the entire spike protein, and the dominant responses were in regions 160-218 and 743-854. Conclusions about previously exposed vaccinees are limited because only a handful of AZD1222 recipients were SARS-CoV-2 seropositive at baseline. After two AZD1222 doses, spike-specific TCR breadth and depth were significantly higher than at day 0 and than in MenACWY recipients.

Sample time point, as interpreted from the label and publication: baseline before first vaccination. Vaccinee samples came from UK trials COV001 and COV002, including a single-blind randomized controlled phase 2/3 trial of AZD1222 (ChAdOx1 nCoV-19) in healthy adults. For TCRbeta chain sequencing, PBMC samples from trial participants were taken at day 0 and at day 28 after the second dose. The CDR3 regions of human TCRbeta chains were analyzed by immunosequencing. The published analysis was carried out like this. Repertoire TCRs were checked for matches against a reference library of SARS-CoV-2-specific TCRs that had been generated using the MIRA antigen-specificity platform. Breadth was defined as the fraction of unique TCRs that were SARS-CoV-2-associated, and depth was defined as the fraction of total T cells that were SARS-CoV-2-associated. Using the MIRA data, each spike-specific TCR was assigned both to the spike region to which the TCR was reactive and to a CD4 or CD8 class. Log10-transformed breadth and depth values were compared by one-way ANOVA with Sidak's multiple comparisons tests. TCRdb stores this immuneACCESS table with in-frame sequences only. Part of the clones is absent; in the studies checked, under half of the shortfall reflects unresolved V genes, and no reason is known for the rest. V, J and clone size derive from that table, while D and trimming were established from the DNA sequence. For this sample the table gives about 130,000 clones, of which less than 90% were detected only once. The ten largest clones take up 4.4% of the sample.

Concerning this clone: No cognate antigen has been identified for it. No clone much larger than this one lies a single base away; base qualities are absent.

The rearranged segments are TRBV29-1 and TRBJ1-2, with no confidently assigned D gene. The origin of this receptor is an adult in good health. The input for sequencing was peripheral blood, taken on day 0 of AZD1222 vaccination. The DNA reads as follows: TGCAGCGCCGCCCGGAGGGATGGCTACACCTTC. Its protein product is CSAARRDGYTF.